This T cell receptor (beta chain) was recorded in a study of blood T cell repertoires in COVID-19. Clones were read by immunoSEQ multiplex PCR, and TCRdb kept only the in-frame ones, dropping some. Of some 80,000 clones listed, about four fifths are singletons. Germline V gene data show CDR1 as MNHEY and CDR2 as SVGAGI. The CDR3 is 12 residues long. V shed 8 bases and J shed 4 bases, with 11 bases lying between them. The sequenced sample consisted of peripheral blood. The origin of this receptor is a woman aged 80 or over with active or convalescent COVID-19. The V gene is TRBV6-5, the J gene TRBJ1-2; D remains unclear. The CDR3 region is CASGPRGYGYTF. CDR3 DNA sequence: TGTGCCAGCGGACCCCGGGGCTATGGCTACACCTTC.